This TCR beta chain was recovered during a study of beta chain features in type 1 diabetes. Study-wide results and limits: Diminished insertions and augmented deletions at VDJ junctions characterized type 1 diabetes patients. Patients' naive, central memory and regulatory TCRB repertoires appeared more alike than those of healthy donors. Shorter TCRB CDR3s, moderately but significantly so, marked every one of the four CD4+ subsets in Type 1 diabetes patients.

Regarding this clone: Its antigen remains unidentified.

V was pared by 5 bases and J by 5 bases, with 15 bases between. Germline V gene data show CDR1 as SEHNR and CDR2 as FQNEAQ (reference sequence). The CDR3 sequence is 14 residues long. Based on CD45RO/CCR7/CD25/CD127/CD95/CD27, CD4+ regulatory, stem cell-like memory, naive and central memory cells were sorted. All of the isolated RNA was reverse transcribed, so expressed TCRB transcripts were sequenced. Approximately 3.6 million reads, on average, came from each naive, central memory and regulatory T cell sample. TCRdb's table, derived via immunoSEQ multiplex PCR, lists solely in-frame clones and lacks some. Of 95,000 to 150,000 clones in the sample, roughly 15% were seen once.

Input material: central memory CD4+ T cells from blood. This rearrangement joins TRBV7-9 to TRBJ2-5, with D tentatively TRBD1 (5 bases). The source of this sequence is a man aged 30 to 39 with type 1 diabetes. CDR3 sequence: CASSPGAATETQYF. In nucleotides, the CDR3 is TGTGCCAGCAGCCCTGGGGCGGCAACGGAGACCCAGTACTTC.